This TCR beta chain was retrieved from a study of glioma-infiltrating T cells after dendritic cell vaccination. Study in general: Treatment, given 2003 to 2012, was autologous tumor lysate-pulsed dendritic cell vaccination.

Germline V gene data show CDR1 as SGHNT and CDR2 as YENEEA. V dropped 5 bases and J dropped 2; count of bases not matched to a gene: 9. The CDR3 length is 16 residues. The count of this clone is one. The primer mix had 60 V beta and 13 J beta primers. The protocol was immunoSEQ multiplex PCR, while the TCRdb copy is restricted to in-frame clones and leaves out a portion. The top ten clones hold 3.2% of a sample with approximately 82,000 clones, around 90% of them seen once. This specimen was blood, taken before dendritic cell vaccination. The sequence was collected from a human donor with glioblastoma. V is TRBV11-3 and J is TRBJ1-1, with 9 nucleotides matching TRBD1. The CDR3 DNA reads as TGTGCCAGCAGCCAACTGAGGACAGGGGAAAACACTGAAGCTTTCTTT. Its translation: CASSQLRTGENTEAFF.